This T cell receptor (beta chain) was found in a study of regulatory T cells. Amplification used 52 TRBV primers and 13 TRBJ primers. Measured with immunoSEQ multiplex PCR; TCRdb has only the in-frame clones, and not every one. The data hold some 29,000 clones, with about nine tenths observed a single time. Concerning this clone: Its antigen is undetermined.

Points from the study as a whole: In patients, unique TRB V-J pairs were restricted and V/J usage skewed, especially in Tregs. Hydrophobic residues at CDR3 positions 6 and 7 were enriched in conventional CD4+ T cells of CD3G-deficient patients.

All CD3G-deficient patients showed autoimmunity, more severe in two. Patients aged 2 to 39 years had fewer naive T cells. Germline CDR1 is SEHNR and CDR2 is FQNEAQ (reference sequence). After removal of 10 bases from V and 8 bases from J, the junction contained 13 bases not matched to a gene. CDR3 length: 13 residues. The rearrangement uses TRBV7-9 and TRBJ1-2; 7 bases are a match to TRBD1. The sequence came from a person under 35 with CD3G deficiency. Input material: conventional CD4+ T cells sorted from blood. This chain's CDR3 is CATEKQGSEGYTF. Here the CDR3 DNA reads TGTGCCACCGAAAAACAGGGGAGCGAGGGCTACACCTTC.